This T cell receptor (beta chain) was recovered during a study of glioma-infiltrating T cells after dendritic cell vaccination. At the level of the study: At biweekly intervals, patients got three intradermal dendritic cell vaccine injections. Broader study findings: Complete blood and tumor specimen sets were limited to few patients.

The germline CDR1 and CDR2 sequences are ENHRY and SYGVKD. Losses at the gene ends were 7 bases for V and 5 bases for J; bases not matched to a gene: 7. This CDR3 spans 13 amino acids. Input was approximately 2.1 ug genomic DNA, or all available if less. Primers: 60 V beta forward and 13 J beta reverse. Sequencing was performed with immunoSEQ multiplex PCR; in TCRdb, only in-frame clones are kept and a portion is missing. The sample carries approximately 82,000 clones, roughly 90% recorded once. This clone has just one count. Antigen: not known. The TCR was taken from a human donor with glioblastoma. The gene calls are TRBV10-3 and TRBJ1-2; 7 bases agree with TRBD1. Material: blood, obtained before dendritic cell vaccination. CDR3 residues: CAITTGERYGYTF. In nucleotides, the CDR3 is TGTGCCATCACAACAGGGGAAAGGTATGGCTACACCTTC.